This T cell receptor beta chain was obtained from a study of OX40 agonist ivuxolimab in advanced cancers. Background on the study: The patients got ivuxolimab, which is an agonistic anti-OX40 (CD134) antibody. Patients receiving dose escalation had hepatocellular carcinoma, melanoma, renal cell or head and neck cancer.

The V segment lost 6 bases and the J segment 3 bases; nucleotides outside the gene matches: 5. Germline CDR1 LNHDA, CDR2 SQIVND (reference sequence). The CDR3 covers 14 residues. The study's findings and limits: CD4+ and CD8+ blood T cells expanded clonally by week 6 at 0.1 to 3.0 mg/kg.

With respect to this clone: Its antigen is currently unknown.

Method: immunoSEQ multiplex PCR; TCRdb's copy keeps in-frame clones and lacks some. The sample consists of about 83,000 clones, roughly 84% of them appearing once. The sequencing used CD4+ or CD8+ T cells sorted from blood, collected in a trial of the OX40 agonist ivuxolimab. The sequence came from an adult with an advanced solid tumor such as melanoma, head and neck, liver or kidney cancer. The chain carries TRBV19 and TRBJ2-3; 8 nucleotides line up with TRBD1. This CDR3 reads CASSRQGQTDTQYF. The CDR3 DNA follows: TGTGCCAGTAGCCGACAGGGGCAGACAGATACGCAGTATTTT. The full variable domain, completed using reference TRBV19 and TRBJ2-3, is DGGITQSPKYLFRKEGQNVTLSCEQNLNHDAMYWYRQDPGQGLRLIYYSQIVNDFQKGDIAEGYSVSREKKESFPLTVTSAQKNPTAFYLCASSRQGQTDTQYFGPGTRLTVL.